Listed below are T cell receptor beta chains from one sample, sequenced in a study of OX40 agonist ivuxolimab in advanced cancers. Profiling relied on immunoSEQ multiplex PCR, and the TCRdb table lists in-frame clones only, not all of them. In the table there are tens of thousands of clones, 65% to 90% of which are singletons. The material sequenced was CD4+ or CD8+ T cells sorted from blood, taken in a trial of the OX40 agonist ivuxolimab. The origin of the receptors is an adult with an advanced solid tumor such as melanoma, head and neck, liver or kidney cancer. The CDR3 runs from the conserved cysteine through the conserved F or W. D genes are given only for firm matches. Rows give clone size only sometimes, using once, few, many, or a class for an expanded clone.

D: NA
size: NA
length: 16
J: TRBJ2-3
V: TRBV7-6
CDR3: CASSLVDRTPGDTQYF
DNA: TGTGCCAGCAGCTTAGTGGACAGAACACCGGGAGATACGCAGTATTTT

D: NA
size: NA
length: 17
J: TRBJ1-5
V: TRBV19
CDR3: CASSIGWTETSNQPQHF
DNA: TGTGCCAGTAGTATAGGATGGACAGAAACTAGCAATCAGCCCCAGCATTTT

D: TRBD1
size: NA
length: 13
J: TRBJ1-2
V: TRBV7-8
CDR3: CASSLGQSYGYTF
DNA: TGTGCCAGCAGCTTGGGACAGTCCTATGGCTACACCTTC

D: NA
size: NA
length: 15
J: TRBJ1-5
V: TRBV2
CDR3: CASSTAPSPNQPQHF
DNA: TGTGCCAGCAGCACAGCGCCTAGCCCCAATCAGCCCCAGCATTTT

D: NA
size: NA
length: 14
J: TRBJ2-5
V: TRBV30
CDR3: CAWSRDTNQETQYF
DNA: TGTGCCTGGAGCCGGGACACGAACCAAGAGACCCAGTACTTC

D: NA
size: NA
length: 12
J: TRBJ2-7
V: TRBV2
CDR3: CASRRQPYEQYF
DNA: TGTGCCAGCAGGCGACAGCCCTACGAGCAGTACTTC

D: NA
size: NA
length: 15
J: TRBJ1-1
V: TRBV10-3
CDR3: CAISHNGGGDTEAFF
DNA: TGTGCCATCAGTCATAATGGGGGAGGAGACACTGAAGCTTTCTTT

D: NA
size: NA
length: 14
J: TRBJ1-1
V: TRBV6-1
CDR3: CASSPRIRGSEAFF
DNA: TGTGCCAGCAGTCCCAGGATCCGGGGGTCTGAAGCTTTCTTT

D: NA
size: NA
length: 12
J: TRBJ2-7
V: TRBV28
CDR3: CASSLQGYEQYF
DNA: TGTGCCAGCAGCTTACAGGGTTACGAGCAGTACTTC

D: NA
size: NA
length: 17
J: TRBJ1-2
V: TRBV11-3
CDR3: CASSFRETNGIVGGYTF
DNA: TGTGCCAGCAGCTTCCGGGAGACAAACGGAATCGTAGGTGGCTACACCTTC

D: TRBD1
size: few
length: 13
J: TRBJ1-2
V: TRBV9
CDR3: CASSARQGGGYTF
DNA: TGTGCCAGCAGCGCCCGACAGGGGGGTGGCTACACCTTC

D: NA
size: NA
length: 14
J: TRBJ2-7
V: TRBV6-1
CDR3: CASSAQRQSYEQYF
DNA: TGTGCCAGCAGTGCTCAAAGACAGTCATACGAGCAGTACTTC